The T cell receptor (beta chain) described here comes from a study of T-cell memory formation after mild COVID-19. Points from the study as a whole: Those CD4+ clones that contracted were mainly in CM and EM (CD8+ ones in EMRA). A subset of responding clones appeared in pre-infection memory, suggesting cross-reactive memory joined.

CDR1 and CDR2 (germline): MNHEY, SVGEGT. Trimming stripped 2 bases from V and 1 base from J, with 14 bases between. The CDR3 extends over 17 amino acids. TCRdb ran MiXCR on the 5' RACE reads and lists one entry per CDR3 protein. The sample lists more than 250,000 distinct CDR3 sequences; approximately 15% were seen once. About this clonotype itself: Its antigen remains unidentified.

The sample consisted of PBMCs or a T cell subset sorted from them (not recorded which). This clonotype was obtained from a man aged 18-30 years who had mild COVID-19 (a few samples of this study predate the infection). Cell type and time point are not known. The chain joins TRBV6-2 or TRBV6-3 to TRBJ2-2, with D maybe TRBD1 (6 bases). The CDR3 protein is CASSYLPSTGNTGELFF. The CDR3 nucleotides are TGTGCCAGCAGTTACCTCCCGTCGACAGGGAACACCGGGGAGCTGTTTTTT.